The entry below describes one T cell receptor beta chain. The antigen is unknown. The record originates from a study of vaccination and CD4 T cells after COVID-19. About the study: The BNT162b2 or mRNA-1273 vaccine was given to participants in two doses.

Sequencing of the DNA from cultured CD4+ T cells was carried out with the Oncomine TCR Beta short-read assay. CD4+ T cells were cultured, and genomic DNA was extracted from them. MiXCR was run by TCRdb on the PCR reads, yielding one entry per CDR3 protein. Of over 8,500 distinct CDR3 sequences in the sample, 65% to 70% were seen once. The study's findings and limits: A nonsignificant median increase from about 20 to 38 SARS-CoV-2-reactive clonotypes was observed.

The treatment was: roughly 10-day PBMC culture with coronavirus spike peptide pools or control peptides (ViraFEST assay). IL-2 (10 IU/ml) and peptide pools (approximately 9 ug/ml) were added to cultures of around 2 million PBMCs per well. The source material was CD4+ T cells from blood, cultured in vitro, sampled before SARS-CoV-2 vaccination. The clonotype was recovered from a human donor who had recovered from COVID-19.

The CDR3 spells CSAKRGAKNIQYF. The CDR3 nucleotides read TGCAGTGCTAAGAGGGGAGCCAAAAACATTCAGTACTTC. The J gene is TRBJ2-4, the V gene TRBV20-1; D is perhaps TRBD1 or TRBD2 (5 bases each). The CDR3 has 13 residues. Germline V CDR1 and CDR2: DFQATT, SNEGSKA (reference sequence). Trimming removed 4 bases from V and 0 bases from J, with 7 bases in between.